The TCR beta chain described here comes from a study of vaccination effects on CD4 cells after COVID-19. This clone is deemed large. Its specificity is unknown. The data were produced by immunoSEQ multiplex PCR, yet TCRdb's version contains in-frame clones alone and is incomplete. The profile shows approximately 28,000 clones, more than 65% of them singletons. General study results and limits: In healthy vaccinees, only 1 of 255 vaccine-induced clones cross-reacted with common cold coronaviruses. Marked clonal contraction of both clone types appeared late after vaccination. Convalescent patients in the study were few, and early post-infection timepoints were absent.

V was trimmed by 3 bases and J by 1 base, leaving 6 bases between them. This CDR3 contains 13 residues. Germline V gene sequence: CDR1 MDHEN, CDR2 SYDVKM. Before any sequencing was done, the ViraFEST assay used viral peptide pools to expand antigen-specific CD4+ T cells. CD4+ T cells were isolated after roughly nine days of culture. Nobody among the vaccine recipients had prior SARS-CoV-2 infection (nucleocapsid antibodies were negative). The sample here was CD4+ T cells from PBMCs cultured with HCoV-NL63 spike peptides, taken before COVID-19 vaccination. This TCR derives from a human donor who received a COVID-19 vaccine. V is TRBV28 and J is TRBJ1-1; D not resolved. In DNA, the CDR3 is TGTGCCAGCAGTTTCCGACGGAACACTGAAGCTTTCTTT. Translation: CASSFRRNTEAFF.